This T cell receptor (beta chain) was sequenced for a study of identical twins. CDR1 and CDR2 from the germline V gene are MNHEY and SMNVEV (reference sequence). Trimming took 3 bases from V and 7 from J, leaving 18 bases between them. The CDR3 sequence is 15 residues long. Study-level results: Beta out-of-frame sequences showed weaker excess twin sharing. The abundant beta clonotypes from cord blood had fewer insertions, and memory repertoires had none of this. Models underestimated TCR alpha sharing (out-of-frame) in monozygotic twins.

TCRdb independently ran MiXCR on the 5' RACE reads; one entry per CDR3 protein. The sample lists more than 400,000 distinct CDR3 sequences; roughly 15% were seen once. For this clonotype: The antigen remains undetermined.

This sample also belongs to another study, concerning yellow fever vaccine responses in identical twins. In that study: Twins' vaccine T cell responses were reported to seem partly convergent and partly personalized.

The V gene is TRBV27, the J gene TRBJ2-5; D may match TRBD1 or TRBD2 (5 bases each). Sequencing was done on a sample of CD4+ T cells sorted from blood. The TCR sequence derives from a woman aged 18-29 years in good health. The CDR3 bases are TGTGCCAGCAGTTTTTCGGGACCATCGGCGGGGACCCAGTACTTC. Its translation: CASSFSGPSAGTQYF.